One T cell receptor (beta chain) is described in this entry. The same CDR3 is also encoded by other DNA sequences in this sample. This sample is drawn from a study of blood T cell repertoires in COVID-19. Study overall: Some COVID-19 samples were acute and others convalescent; all came from the United States, Italy and Spain. The cDNA or gDNA used as material had been derived from T cells, B-cell-depleted T cells, or PBMCs.

Source study methods: Amplifying reference gene primers gave estimates of nucleated cell counts. Assay used: immunoSEQ multiplex PCR; TCRdb lists only in-frame clones, some missing. V and J calls and clone size are given by that table; D and trimming were obtained from the DNA. The data show some 250,000 clones, 88% seen once. Sequencing was performed on peripheral blood. The clonotype originates from a woman in her twenties or thirties with acute or convalescent COVID-19.

The CDR3 coding sequence is TGTGCCAGCAGTACCACCGGGTCCTCTGGAAACACCATATATTTT. Translating gives CASSTTGSSGNTIYF. The chain carries TRBV6-5 and TRBJ1-3, with unresolved D. Germline CDR1 MNHEY, CDR2 SVGAGI. CDR3 length: 15 amino acids. V was trimmed by 5 bases and J by 0 bases, leaving 11 bases between them.